A single sample gave rise to the 13 T cell receptor beta chains below, sequenced in a study of cytomegalovirus exposure and HLA in healthy donors. PCR used 60 Vbeta primers and 13 Jbeta primers. Profiling relied on immunoSEQ multiplex PCR, and the TCRdb table lists in-frame clones only, not all of them. The repertoire holds 99,000 or so clones, with 83% as singletons. The sequenced sample consisted of PBMCs. All receptors derive from a man in his late teens or twenties in good health and CMV-seronegative.

The rearrangement uses TRBV12-1 and TRBJ1-2; the D call TRBD1 from the table was never checked on the DNA. TRBV12-1 is flagged as a pseudogene. CDR3 size: 16 residues. CDR3 amino acids: CASSRRPHRARYGYTF. The CDR3 nucleotides read TGTGCCAGCAGCCGACGGCCCCACAGGGCACGGTATGGCTACACCTTC.

This chain connects TRBV9 to TRBJ2-1, with 11 bases matching TRBD2. This CDR3 region has 16 residues. Germline loops: CDR1 SGDLS, CDR2 YYNGEE. Trimming removed 4 bases from V and 8 bases from J; junction bases left unmatched: 11. The CDR3 coding sequence is TGTGCCAGCAGCCCTCGACTAGCGGGGCTAAGGGATGAGCAGTTCTTC. Translating gives CASSPRLAGLRDEQFF. The full variable domain, completed using reference TRBV9 and TRBJ2-1, is DSGVTQTPKHLITATGQRVTLRCSPRSGDLSVYWYQQSLDQGLQFLIQYYNGEERAKGNILERFSAQQFPDLHSELNLSSLELGDSALYFCASSPRLAGLRDEQFFGPGTRLTVL.

The chain couples TRBV29-1 to TRBJ2-1, with 7 nucleotides matching TRBD2. The CDR3 has 16 amino acids. V dropped 0 bases and J dropped 0; count of bases not matched to a gene: 5. Germline CDR1 reads SQVTM; CDR2 reads ANQGSEA. The CDR3 DNA sequence: TGCAGCGTTGAAGAGGGACTAAGAGGCTCCTACAATGAGCAGTTCTTC. As protein: CSVEEGLRGSYNEQFF.

The chain has TRBV5-1 and TRBJ2-2; 9 bases line up with TRBD1. V trimming: 3 bases; J trimming: 5 bases; junction bases outside the gene matches: 5. Germline CDR1 SGHRS, CDR2 YFSETQ. The CDR3 runs 15 residues. The CDR3 spells CASSSGQGLTGELFF. CDR3 nucleotide sequence: TGCGCCAGCAGCTCGGGACAGGGTCTAACCGGGGAGCTGTTTTTT.

The genes are TRBV28 and TRBJ2-7; 7 bases are a match to TRBD1. This CDR3 region has 16 residues. After removal of 4 bases from V and 1 base from J, the junction contained 10 bases not matched to a gene. Germline CDR1 is MDHEN and CDR2 is SYDVKM. The CDR3 region is CASSSFSGGRSYEQYF. CDR3 DNA: TGTGCCAGCAGTTCTTTCTCAGGGGGTCGGTCCTACGAGCAGTACTTC.

This chain uses TRBV19 with TRBJ2-7; 9 nucleotides agree with TRBD2. J gave up 2 bases and V 3 bases, and 17 bases lay outside the gene matches. The CDR3 is 19 residues long. The germline CDR1 and CDR2 sequences are LNHDA and SQIVND (reference sequence). In nucleotides, the CDR3 is TGTGCCAGTAGTATGAGATCCCACCTCTCGCTAGCGGGACCCTACGAGCAGTACTTC. It encodes CASSMRSHLSLAGPYEQYF.

The V and J genes are TRBV28 and TRBJ1-3; TRBD1 might be the D (6 bases). The V end lost 5 bases, the J end lost 0 bases, and 14 bases lay between the germline ends. The CDR3 covers 16 residues. Germline V lookup: CDR1 MDHEN, CDR2 SYDVKM. CDR3 in DNA: TGTGCCAGCAGTCTCGGACAGCCTGTCTCTGGAAACACCATATATTTT. Its protein is CASSLGQPVSGNTIYF.

The chain links TRBV28 to TRBJ2-5; D gene unclear. This CDR3 contains 16 residues. V was shortened by 6 bases and J by 5 bases, with 22 bases between the two germline ends. The germline V gene encodes CDR1 MDHEN and CDR2 SYDVKM. This CDR3 reads CASSPSEAIWRETQYF. The CDR3 nucleotides read TGTGCCAGCAGCCCCAGCGAAGCTATCTGGCGGGAGACCCAGTACTTC.

Only a few counts were recorded for this clone. The chain recombines TRBV6-6 with TRBJ2-6; D gene unclear. CDR3 length equals 15 residues. The V and J ends lost 7 bases and 1 base respectively, with 11 bases between them. Germline V CDR1 and CDR2: MNHNY, SVGAGI (reference sequence). The CDR3 DNA is TGTGCCAGCACTATCGTCCCGTCTGGGGCCAACGTCCTGACTTTC. This encodes CASTIVPSGANVLTF.

The rearrangement links TRBV5-4 to TRBJ2-3, with TRBD1 as a possible D gene (6 bases). With 3 bases removed from V and 0 bases from J, the gap between germline ends came to 14 bases. The CDR3 is 16 amino acids. Germline V lookup: CDR1 SGHNT, CDR2 YYREEE (reference sequence). The CDR3 bases are TGTGCCAGCAGCTCATTCGACAGGCCAAGCACAGATACGCAGTATTTT. Translating it yields CASSSFDRPSTDTQYF.

This chain joins TRBV7-6 and TRBJ2-7, with D maybe TRBD1 (5 bases). V lost 5 bases and J lost 0, with 17 bases in between. The CDR3 has 16 residues. Germline V gives CDR1 SGHVS, CDR2 FNYEAQ. CDR3 amino acids: CASSPQATIPSYEQYF. DNA for the CDR3: TGTGCCAGCAGCCCACAGGCAACGATACCCTCCTACGAGCAGTACTTC.

The V gene is TRBV11-2, the J gene TRBJ2-7, with D hard to call. Trimming stripped 7 bases from V and 2 bases from J, with 9 bases between. Germline V gives CDR1 SGHAT, CDR2 FQNNGV. There are 12 residues in the CDR3. CDR3 coding DNA: TGTGCCAGCAACCAGTTCGCCTACGAGCAGTACTTC. Translated: CASNQFAYEQYF.

V is TRBV11-3 and J is TRBJ2-3; 8 bases agree with TRBD2. CDR1 and CDR2 from the germline V gene are SGHNT and YENEEA. The CDR3 covers 18 residues. The junction had 12 bases not matched to a gene; V was cut back by 0 bases and J by 4 bases. CDR3 sequence (DNA): TGTGCCAGCAGCTTAGATTCGAGACTAGCGAGGGAAGCAGATACGCAGTATTTT. It yields the protein CASSLDSRLAREADTQYF.